Below are 26 T cell receptor beta chains sequenced from a single sample in a study of blood T cells in healthy people across ages. For the second PCR, which ran for roughly 6 to 12 cycles, a sample-barcoded 5' primer and a J-beta primer mix were used. TCRdb ran MiXCR on the 5' RACE reads and lists one entry per CDR3 protein. The sample lists about 620,000 distinct CDR3 sequences; over 20% were seen once. Sequencing was done on a sample of blood. These receptors originate from a man in his sixties or seventies in good health.

This clonotype has just a few counts. The chain is built from TRBV12-3 or TRBV12-4 and TRBJ2-2; 8 positions agree with TRBD2. The CDR3 length is 16 residues. V lost 6 bases, J lost 7 bases, and 13 bases stayed unmatched. The CDR3 protein is CASSPFSGSSGGELFF. The DNA for the CDR3 is TGTGCCAGCAGCCCTTTCAGCGGGAGTAGTGGCGGGGAGCTGTTTTTT.

This clonotype was detected only a few times. The chain recombines TRBV6-5 with TRBJ2-7; no reliable D call. The V gene lost 5 bases and the J gene lost 2 bases, with 13 bases spanning the gap. CDR3 length: 14 amino acids. CDR1 is MNHEY and CDR2 is SVGAGI in the germline V gene. This chain's CDR3 is CASSQQISAYEQYF. CDR3 bases: TGTGCCAGCAGTCAGCAGATATCAGCCTACGAGCAGTACTTC.

The V and J genes are TRBV4-3 and TRBJ2-2; 9 nucleotides align to TRBD2. Germline V CDR1 and CDR2: LGHNA, YSLEER. J was trimmed by 2 bases and V by 1 base; bases with no gene match: 5. The CDR3 loop spans 17 amino acids. The CDR3 protein is CASSQARTSDNTGELFF. The DNA for the CDR3 is TGCGCCAGCAGCCAAGCCCGGACTAGCGATAACACCGGGGAGCTGTTTTTT.

The sample holds a few counts of this clonotype. The chain links TRBV7-2 to TRBJ2-7; 9 bases align to TRBD2. V was pared by 0 bases and J by 5 bases, with 8 bases of the junction left unmatched. The CDR3 is 16 amino acids. Germline V gene sequence: CDR1 SGHTA, CDR2 FQGNSA. The CDR3 loop reads CASSLAPSGIKNEQYF. For the CDR3, the DNA is TGTGCCAGCAGCTTAGCTCCTAGCGGGATTAAGAACGAGCAGTACTTC.

This clonotype was seen a few times. The chain uses TRBV4-2 and TRBJ2-3, with 13 bases matching TRBD2. Losses at the gene ends were 0 bases for V and 9 bases for J; bases not matched to a gene: 15. The CDR3 runs 19 residues. Germline values: CDR1 LGHNA, CDR2 YNFKEQ. CDR3 DNA: TGTGCCAGCAGCCAAGAGGGCCGGACTAGCGGGAGCGGCTCCGGAACGCAGTATTTT. Translating gives CASSQEGRTSGSGSGTQYF.

DNA for the CDR3: TGCGCCAGCAGCTTCGGCGGCAGCCAAGGGACTGAAGCTTTCTTT. It yields the protein CASSFGGSQGTEAFF. The chain has TRBV5-1 and TRBJ1-1, with no clear D. This CDR3 has 15 residues. V was pared by 2 bases and J by 5 bases, with 16 bases between. The germline CDR1 and CDR2 sequences are SGHRS and YFSETQ.

The V and J genes are TRBV12-5 and TRBJ2-1; tentatively, D is TRBD2 (5 bases). The CDR3 consists of 15 residues. With 5 bases removed from V and 0 bases from J, the gap between germline ends came to 11 bases. Germline V gene sequence: CDR1 LGHNT, CDR2 FRNRAP. CDR3 in DNA: TGTGCTAGTGGTCCCGGACTTAGCTCCTACAATGAGCAGTTCTTC. Amino acids: CASGPGLSSYNEQFF.

This clonotype was detected only a few times. The CDR3 DNA is TGTGCCAGCAGTGCCCTAGCGGGGTCCTACGAGCAGTACTTC. It is translated as CASSALAGSYEQYF. The rearrangement uses TRBV2 and TRBJ2-7; 9 positions match TRBD2. Germline V gene lookup returns CDR1 SNHLY and CDR2 FYNNEI. The CDR3 contains 14 residues. Unmatched junction bases numbered 2, after V lost 4 bases and J lost 1 base.

This clonotype was picked up a small number of times. V gene TRBV7-3 combines with J gene TRBJ1-1; D is possibly TRBD1 (6 bases). V dropped 5 bases and J dropped 6 bases, with 13 bases sitting between them. The V gene's germline CDR1 is SGHTA and CDR2 FQGTGA. The CDR3 covers 13 residues. DNA of the CDR3: TGTGCCAGCAGCCTTACAGGGAGGGCTGAAGCTTTCTTT. It encodes CASSLTGRAEAFF.

The V call is TRBV11-2, the J call TRBJ1-6; D is possibly TRBD1 (5 bases). The CDR3 spans 14 residues. Trimming removed 2 bases at V and 14 bases at J, with 16 bases between. CDR1 is SGHAT and CDR2 is FQNNGV in the germline V gene. The CDR3 spells CASSLQVGEVALHF. As DNA, the CDR3 is TGTGCCAGCAGCTTACAGGTGGGGGAAGTCGCCCTCCACTTT.

This chain joins TRBV6-5 and TRBJ1-1; the match to TRBD1 covers 7 bases. CDR1 MNHEY and CDR2 SVGAGI come from the germline V gene. J lost 6 bases, V lost 8 bases, and 0 bases had no gene match. The CDR3 is made up of 10 amino acids. DNA of the CDR3: TGTGCCAGCCAGGGGGCTGAAGCTTTCTTT. Its translation: CASQGAEAFF.

CDR3 DNA sequence: TGTGCCAGCAGCCAGGACAGGGGGTATGGCTACACCTTC. Its protein is CASSQDRGYGYTF. This chain joins TRBV7-2 and TRBJ1-2; TRBD1 aligns across 10 bases. The germline CDR1 and CDR2 sequences are SGHTA and FQGNSA. The J segment lost 5 bases and the V segment lost 5 bases, leaving 2 bases of the junction unmatched. This CDR3 region has 13 residues.

This clonotype was observed at least ten times. The chain is built from TRBV3-1 and TRBJ2-3; perhaps TRBD2 as D (5 bases). The CDR3 contains 15 residues. V was clipped by 0 bases and J by 2 bases, with 9 bases between them. CDR1 and CDR2 from the germline V gene are LGHDT and YNNKEL (reference sequence). The CDR3 nucleotides read TGTGCCAGCAGCCAAGAGGACTCCGCCACAGATACGCAGTATTTT. This translates into CASSQEDSATDTQYF.

The genes are TRBV29-1 and TRBJ2-7; the D is unclear. This CDR3 spans 11 amino acids. Trimming took 6 bases from V and 9 from J, leaving 15 bases between them. Germline V gives CDR1 SQVTM, CDR2 ANQGSEA. The CDR3 is CSVLSWVGQYF. In DNA form, the CDR3 reads TGCAGCGTCCTCTCTTGGGTGGGGCAGTACTTC.

Only a few counts were recorded for this clonotype. The J gene is TRBJ2-5, the V gene TRBV5-5, with D perhaps given as TRBD1 or TRBD2 (5 bases each). This CDR3 region has 15 residues. CDR1 and CDR2 from the germline V gene are SGHKS and YYEKEE (reference sequence). V gave up 4 bases and J gave up 2 bases, with 15 bases separating them. CDR3 amino acids: CASSAPGTQQETQYF. The CDR3 DNA follows: TGTGCCAGCAGCGCACCCGGGACGCAACAAGAGACCCAGTACTTC.

This clonotype was seen a few times. The chain has TRBV25-1 and TRBJ2-7, with 13 bases lining up with TRBD2. Trimming at V came to 4 bases and at J to 2 bases, leaving 8 bases not matched to a gene. Germline loops: CDR1 MGHDK, CDR2 SYGVNS. This CDR3 contains 17 residues. As DNA, the CDR3 is TGTGCCAGCAGTGGGAGACTAGCGGGAGGCAACACCTACGAGCAGTACTTC. Translated: CASSGRLAGGNTYEQYF.

This clonotype was seen only a few times. This sequence joins TRBV5-5 and TRBJ2-1; TRBD2 matches 14 bases. Germline V CDR1 and CDR2: SGHKS, YYEKEE (reference sequence). The CDR3 runs to 17 residues. V shed 0 bases, J shed 7 bases, and the junction held 6 bases outside the gene matches. The CDR3 DNA sequence: TGTGCCAGCAGCTTGGCCCCGGGACTAGCGGGAGAAAATGAGCAGTTCTTC. It specifies CASSLAPGLAGENEQFF.

The gene calls are TRBV5-1 and TRBJ2-7; D is possibly TRBD2 (5 bases). V lost 3 bases, J lost 3 bases, and 16 bases lay in between. This CDR3 spans 15 amino acids. Germline V gene lookup returns CDR1 SGHRS and CDR2 YFSETQ. The chain's CDR3 is CASSSLVLDCYEQYF. DNA for the CDR3: TGCGCCAGCAGCTCCCTAGTCTTGGACTGCTACGAGCAGTACTTC.

This clonotype appeared a single time. V gene TRBV28 combines with J gene TRBJ2-7; possibly TRBD2 for D (5 bases). Trimming removed 5 bases from V and 3 bases from J, with 11 bases in between. The CDR3 runs 13 residues. The germline gives CDR1 MDHEN, CDR2 SYDVKM. The CDR3 DNA reads as TGTGCCAGCAGTCAAACTAGGATCTACGAGCAGTACTTC. Translated, it gives CASSQTRIYEQYF. Drawing the rest from reference TRBV28 and TRBJ2-7, the complete variable domain is DVKVTQSSRYLVKRTGEKVFLECVQDMDHENMFWYRQDPGLGLRLIYFSYDVKMKEKGDIPEGYSVSREKKERFSLILESASTNQTSMYLCASSQTRIYEQYFGPGTRLTVT.

The rearrangement joins TRBV9 to TRBJ2-1; the match to TRBD1 covers 9 bases. The CDR3 runs to 18 residues. Germline CDR1 is SGDLS and CDR2 is YYNGEE. The trim removed 0 bases at V and 7 bases at J, leaving 14 bases unmatched. CDR3 nucleotide sequence: TGTGCCAGCAGCGTAGTAGGGGAGGTGGGACAGGGAGGAAATGAGCAGTTCTTC. Protein: CASSVVGEVGQGGNEQFF.

This clonotype was recorded a few times. The rearrangement links TRBV29-1 to TRBJ2-5; maybe TRBD2 (6 bases). Matching the DNA end better, TRBJ2-1 makes the J call doubtful. This CDR3 is 12 amino acids long. CDR1 SQVTM and CDR2 ANQGSEA come from the germline V gene. CDR3 sequence: CSALLAGNEQFF. Written as DNA, the CDR3 is TGCAGCGCCTTACTAGCAGGCAATGAGCAGTTCTTC.

In nucleotides, the CDR3 is TGTGCCAGCAGCCAAGACCCCCACGAGCAGTACTTC. Its protein product is CASSQDPHEQYF. This sequence joins TRBV3-1 and TRBJ2-7; D gene unclear. In germline, CDR1 is LGHDT, CDR2 YNNKEL (reference sequence). The CDR3 consists of 12 residues. Trimming removed 0 bases at V and 5 bases at J, with 5 bases between.

CDR3: CASRRPIQETQYF. The CDR3 DNA reads as TGCGCCAGCAGAAGACCCATTCAAGAGACCCAGTACTTC. The chain uses TRBV5-1 and TRBJ2-5; D not resolved. In germline, CDR1 is SGHRS, CDR2 YFSETQ. This CDR3 comprises 13 residues. Trimming took 5 bases from V and 2 from J, leaving 10 bases between them.

The table lists this clonotype with many counts. The chain employs TRBV12-3 or TRBV12-4 and TRBJ2-3; no reliable D call. This CDR3 contains 13 residues. V gave up 2 bases and J gave up 5 bases, with 8 bases separating them. This CDR3 is CASSLLVVDTQYF. For the CDR3, the DNA is TGTGCCAGCAGTTTACTGGTCGTAGATACGCAGTATTTT.

The V call is TRBV20-1, the J call TRBJ2-1; 8 bases fit TRBD1. The CDR3 covers 20 residues. Germline V CDR1 and CDR2: DFQATT, SNEGSKA (reference sequence). J gave up 3 bases and V 1 base, and 20 bases lay outside the gene matches. As DNA, the CDR3 is TGCAGTGCTAGAGCAGAGGACAGGGCCAACACTTGGACGCGCTACAATGAGCAGTTCTTC. Protein product: CSARAEDRANTWTRYNEQFF.

V is TRBV9 and J is TRBJ2-2; TRBD2 might be the D (5 bases). Germline CDR1 and CDR2: SGDLS and YYNGEE. V shed 0 bases and J shed 7 bases, with 10 bases lying between them. The CDR3 extends over 14 amino acids. Written as DNA, the CDR3 is TGTGCCAGCAGCGTAGGGCTAGCCGACGGGGAGCTGTTTTTT. Protein sequence: CASSVGLADGELFF.